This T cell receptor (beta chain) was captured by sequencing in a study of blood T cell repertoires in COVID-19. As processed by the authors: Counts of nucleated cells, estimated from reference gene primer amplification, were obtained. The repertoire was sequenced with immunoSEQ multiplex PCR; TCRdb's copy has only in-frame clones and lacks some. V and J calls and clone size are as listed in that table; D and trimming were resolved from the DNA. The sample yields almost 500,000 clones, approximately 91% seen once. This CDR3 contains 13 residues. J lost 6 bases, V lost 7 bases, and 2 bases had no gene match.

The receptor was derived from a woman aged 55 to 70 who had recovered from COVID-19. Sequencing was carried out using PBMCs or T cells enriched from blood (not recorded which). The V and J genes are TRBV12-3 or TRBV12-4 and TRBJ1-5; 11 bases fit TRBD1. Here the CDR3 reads CASKGQGGQPQHF. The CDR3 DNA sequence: TGTGCCAGCAAGGGACAGGGGGGTCAGCCCCAGCATTTT.